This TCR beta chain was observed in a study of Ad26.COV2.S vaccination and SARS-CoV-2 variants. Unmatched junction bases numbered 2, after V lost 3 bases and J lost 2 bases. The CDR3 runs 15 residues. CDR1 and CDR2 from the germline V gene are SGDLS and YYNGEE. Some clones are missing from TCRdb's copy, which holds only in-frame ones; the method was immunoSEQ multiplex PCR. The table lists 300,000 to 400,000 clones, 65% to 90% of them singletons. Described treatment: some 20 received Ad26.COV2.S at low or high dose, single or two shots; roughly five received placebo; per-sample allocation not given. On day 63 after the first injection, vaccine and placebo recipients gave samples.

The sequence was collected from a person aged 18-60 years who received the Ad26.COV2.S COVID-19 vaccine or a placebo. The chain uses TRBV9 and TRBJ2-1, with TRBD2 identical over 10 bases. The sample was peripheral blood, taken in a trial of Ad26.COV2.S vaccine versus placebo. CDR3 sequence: CASSAAGGAYNEQFF. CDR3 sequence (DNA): TGTGCCAGCAGCGCAGCGGGAGGGGCCTACAATGAGCAGTTCTTC.